The present T cell receptor beta chain was sequenced within a study of T-cell reconstitution after alpha-beta-depleted transplantation in children (dated by TCRdb to about 2016). Concerning the study at large: T-cell immune reconstitution after TCRalphabeta/CD19-depleted allogeneic hematopoietic cell transplantation in children was quantitatively tracked in the study by means of TCR repertoire profiling.

The CDR1 and CDR2 encoded by the germline V gene (reference sequence) are DFQATT and SNEGSKA. Reading from cysteine to phenylalanine, the CDR3 counts 15 amino acids. Here the CDR3 DNA is all that survives: 45 bases in frame from base 1. From V the trimming removes 2 bases and from J it removes 5 bases, while the gene matches leave 9 bases of the junction unaccounted for. The library came from PCR. Sequencing used an Illumina HiSeq 2500. Molecular barcoding was employed in the preparation of TCR libraries, with unique molecular identifiers being used to normalize TCRbeta repertoire quantification. Using fastp at Q25 and MiXCR, TCRdb reprocessed the public reads and kept productive beta chains. Records with the same CDR3 protein are collapsed into one entry carrying the most frequent genes and DNA. This sample is represented by approximately 250,000 distinct CDR3 sequences; around 9.7% of them were singletons. The ten largest make up around 5.1% of the sample.

This clonotype was recorded at least ten times. Its antigen is still unknown. No per-base quality is available; no much larger clone lies one base away. The chain links TRBV20-1 with TRBJ2-1; TRBD1 aligns with 7 central bases. The sample consisted of PBMCs from the stem cell graft donor, taken from the stem cell graft. This TCR was sampled from a human donor who donated a stem cell graft to a child with SCID. CDR3 loop: CSARSFQGEHNEQFF. The bases read TGCAGTGCTAGAAGCTTCCAGGGGGAGCACAATGAGCAGTTCTTC.